This T cell receptor beta chain was recovered during a study of CD8 T cells in ankylosing spondylitis. This clonotype was recorded a few times. Its matching antigen is unknown. The CDR3 loop spans 15 amino acids. V lost 5 bases and J lost 8; bases outside the gene matches: 14. CDR1 SGHVS and CDR2 FNYEAQ come from the germline V gene. General study points: Researchers report that disease-linked clones proved CD8+ and relatively rare in peripheral blood. Among TCR beta sequences, a motif of roughly 8 highly homologous variants appeared characteristic of ankylosing spondylitis blood. Past studies reported some motif variants in reactive arthritis synovial fluid and blood.

Construction of TCR beta libraries was performed using quantitative 5'-RACE with molecular barcodes. TCRdb processed the 5' RACE reads anew with MiXCR; each CDR3 protein has one entry. The sample records fewer than 400,000 distinct CDR3 sequences, approximately 8.2% being singletons. The source is a male donor with ankylosing spondylitis. V gene TRBV7-6 combines with J gene TRBJ2-5; 7 bases match TRBD1. Sequenced material: blood, either unsorted or a sorted T cell fraction (not recorded which). The CDR3 DNA sequence: TGTGCCAGCAGCCAAGCGACAGGGCTTAGGAGAACCCAGTACTTC. It yields the protein CASSQATGLRRTQYF.